One and the same sample provided the 27 T cell receptor beta chains below, sequenced in a study of T cells in Graves' hyperthyroidism and ophthalmopathy. What was amplified from RNA transcripts were TCR beta CDR3 regions. The primer set for the first-round RT-PCR of the TCR CDR3 was HTBI. TCRdb independently ran MiXCR on the multiplex PCR reads; one entry per CDR3 protein. Seen here are around 300,000 distinct CDR3 sequences, around a quarter observed once, and the top ten hold roughly a quarter. What was sequenced was blood. Source of these receptors: a man aged 40-50 years with Graves' hyperthyroidism that later progressed to Graves' ophthalmopathy.

At least ten counts were recorded for this clonotype. The chain is built from TRBV6-1 and TRBJ2-7, with a tentative D call TRBD1 (6 bases). V was shortened by 7 bases and J by 2 bases, with 12 bases between the two germline ends. Looked up from germline, CDR1 is MNHNS and CDR2 is SASEGT. This CDR3 spans 13 amino acids. The CDR3 is CASTRDIPYEQYF. The CDR3 nucleotides are TGTGCCAGCACCCGGGACATCCCCTACGAGCAGTACTTC.

Regarding this clonotype: A much bigger clone sits one base away, suggesting this may be a read error. The chain is built from TRBV30 and TRBJ1-5; the D gene is possibly TRBD1 (6 bases). CDR1 GTSNPN and CDR2 SVGIG come from the germline V gene (reference sequence). CDR3 length equals 13 residues. V was shortened by 1 base and J by 5 bases, with 9 bases between the two germline ends. CDR3 region: CAWSAQGDQPQHF. The CDR3 DNA reads as TGTGCCTGGAGTGCACAGGGTGATCAGCCCCAGCATTTT.

Ten or more counts support this clonotype. The chain uses TRBV6-5 and TRBJ1-2; D is ambiguous. The germline CDR1 and CDR2 sequences are MNHEY and SVGAGI. This CDR3 is 13 amino acids long. Trimming shortened V by 4 bases and J by 1 base, and 7 bases separated the two germline ends. CDR3 loop: CASSSTLNYGYTF. As DNA, the CDR3 is TGTGCCAGCAGTTCCACACTTAACTATGGCTACACCTTC.

This clonotype was detected ten times or more. The V gene is TRBV20-1, the J gene TRBJ1-5; D not certain. Germline V gene lookup returns CDR1 DFQATT and CDR2 SNEGSKA (reference sequence). The CDR3 spans 13 residues. Trimming took 0 bases from V and 0 from J, leaving 3 bases between them. CDR3 region: CSAREYSNQPQHF. The CDR3 DNA reads TGCAGTGCTAGAGAATATAGCAATCAGCCCCAGCATTTT.

This clonotype was seen at least ten times. V gene TRBV14 combines with J gene TRBJ1-2, with D perhaps TRBD1 (5 bases). CDR1 SGHDN and CDR2 FVKESK come from the germline V gene. The CDR3 has 14 amino acids. V lost 2 bases, J lost 4 bases, and 11 bases lay in between. The CDR3, as DNA: TGTGCCAGCAGCCAATTTGGGGCCCCCTATGGCTACACCTTC. Its translation is CASSQFGAPYGYTF. Full variable domain (outside the CDR3, taken from reference TRBV14 and TRBJ1-2): EAGVTQFPSHSVIEKGQTVTLRCDPISGHDNLYWYRRVMGKEIKFLLHFVKESKQDESGMPNNRFLAERTGGTYSTLKVQPAELEDSGVYFCASSQFGAPYGYTFGSGTRLTVV.

This clonotype was counted many times. This chain connects TRBV29-1 to TRBJ2-7; TRBD2 is a possible D gene (6 bases). Trimming shortened V by 4 bases and J by 3 bases, and 13 bases separated the two germline ends. This CDR3 contains 13 residues. CDR1 and CDR2 from the germline V gene are SQVTM and ANQGSEA. CDR3 amino acids: CSVVWRGIYEQYF. CDR3 nucleotide sequence: TGCAGCGTTGTTTGGAGGGGTATCTACGAGCAGTACTTC.

The table lists this clonotype with many counts. V gene TRBV2 combines with J gene TRBJ1-1; no clear D. V was pared by 6 bases and J by 0 bases, with 11 bases between. The CDR3 is made up of 14 amino acids. From germline, CDR1 is SNHLY and CDR2 FYNNEI. The CDR3 nucleotides read TGTGCCAGCAGCGGAGGCATTATGAACACTGAAGCTTTCTTT. Translating it yields CASSGGIMNTEAFF.

The CDR3 protein is CSARNGQGYTEAFF. CDR3 DNA: TGCAGTGCTAGAAATGGACAGGGGTACACTGAAGCTTTCTTT. The gene calls are TRBV20-1 and TRBJ1-1; TRBD1 agrees at 9 bases. The length of the CDR3 is 14 residues. Germline V gene sequence: CDR1 DFQATT, CDR2 SNEGSKA (reference sequence). With 2 bases clipped from V and 3 bases from J, the junction kept 4 bases outside the gene matches.

Comments on this clonotype: One end of the junction is discordant with germline, which a read error may explain. V gene TRBV5-1 combines with J gene TRBJ2-7; D unclear. Per germline, CDR1 SGHRS and CDR2 YFSETQ. This CDR3 spans 13 amino acids. Here the CDR3 reads CASSAGRADEQYF. CDR3 DNA sequence: TGCGCCAGCAGTGCCGGCCGTGCGGACGAACAGTACTTC. The entire variable domain, with the rest obtained from reference TRBV5-1 and TRBJ2-7, is as follows: KAGVTQTPRYLIKTRGQQVTLSCSPISGHRSVSWYQQTPGQGLQFLFEYFSETQRNKGNFPGRFSGRQFSNSRSEMNVSTLELGDSALYLCASSAGRADEQYFGPGTRLTVT.

This clonotype came up many times. V is TRBV9 and J is TRBJ2-5, with D perhaps given as TRBD1 or TRBD2 (5 bases each). Per germline, CDR1 SGDLS and CDR2 YYNGEE. This CDR3 is 13 amino acids long. Trimming removed 3 bases from V and 5 bases from J, with 11 bases in between. The CDR3 loop reads CASSGGVLETQYF. The DNA for the CDR3 is TGTGCCAGCAGCGGAGGGGTGTTGGAGACCCAGTACTTC.

This clonotype was counted ten times or more. J is TRBJ2-7 and V is TRBV6-1, with 15 bases lining up with TRBD2. Trimming took 8 bases from V and 2 from J; bases not matched to a gene: 4. This CDR3 comprises 15 residues. Germline V gene data show CDR1 as MNHNS and CDR2 as SASEGT. DNA for the CDR3: TGTGCCAGCGGGACTAGCGGGAGGATCACCTACGAGCAGTACTTC. Translation: CASGTSGRITYEQYF.

The chain recombines TRBV12-3 or TRBV12-4 with TRBJ2-5, with a possible D match to TRBD2 (6 bases). Trimming stripped 0 bases from V and 5 bases from J, with 22 bases between. This CDR3 contains 18 residues. CDR3 protein: CASSLAGRFSGEIETQYF. The CDR3 DNA reads TGTGCCAGCAGTTTAGCGGGGCGTTTCTCGGGGGAGATCGAGACCCAGTACTTC.

This sequence joins TRBV6-1 and TRBJ2-7; 9 bases match TRBD1. CDR3 size: 13 residues. Germline lookup yields CDR1 MNHNS and CDR2 SASEGT. Germline trimming cut 5 bases from V and 6 bases from J; bases unmatched to any gene: 5. The CDR3 DNA sequence: TGTGCCAGCAGTACGCAGACAGGGGGCGAGCAGTACTTC. It encodes CASSTQTGGEQYF.

The sample holds many counts of this clonotype. The genes are TRBV10-3 and TRBJ2-7; 8 bases line up with TRBD2. The V segment lost 1 base and the J segment 7 bases; nucleotides outside the gene matches: 9. Germline CDR1 and CDR2: ENHRY and SYGVKD. The CDR3 runs 15 residues. The CDR3 loop reads CAISELGLGDAEQYF. In nucleotides, the CDR3 is TGTGCCATCAGTGAGTTGGGACTAGGGGACGCAGAGCAGTACTTC.

This clonotype was found many times. The chain carries TRBV7-9 and TRBJ2-4, with TRBD2 identical over 8 bases. This CDR3 region has 14 residues. Germline assignment: CDR1 SEHNR and CDR2 FQNEAQ (reference sequence). J gave up 8 bases and V 4 bases, and 7 bases lay outside the gene matches. The CDR3 region has the DNA TGTGCCAGCAGCTCGGGACTAGGGTTTCACATTCAGTACTTC. Amino acids: CASSSGLGFHIQYF.

This clonotype was recorded at least ten times. The J gene is TRBJ2-7, the V gene TRBV19; 9 positions agree with TRBD1. Germline V gene sequence: CDR1 LNHDA, CDR2 SQIVND (reference sequence). Trimming removed 5 bases from V and 3 bases from J; junction bases left unmatched: 8. The CDR3 length is 15 residues. This CDR3 reads CASSETGTGNYEQYF. The CDR3 DNA reads as TGTGCCAGTAGTGAAACCGGGACAGGGAACTACGAGCAGTACTTC. The whole variable domain, filled in from reference TRBV19 and TRBJ2-7, reads DGGITQSPKYLFRKEGQNVTLSCEQNLNHDAMYWYRQDPGQGLRLIYYSQIVNDFQKGDIAEGYSVSREKKESFPLTVTSAQKNPTAFYLCASSETGTGNYEQYFGPGTRLTVT.

This clonotype was found many times. V usage is TRBV12-3 or TRBV12-4 and J usage is TRBJ1-2; no firm D call. V lost 5 bases to trimming and J lost 9 bases, with 16 bases between them. The CDR3 is 13 amino acids. The CDR3, as DNA: TGTGCCAGCAGTAACCGACGGACGGAGAGCTACACCTTC. This codes for CASSNRRTESYTF.

In its sample, this clonotype was seen many times. The DNA for the CDR3 is TGTGCCAGCAGTGACCCGGGACTGAAAACCTATGGCTACACCTTC. This gives the protein CASSDPGLKTYGYTF. V is TRBV6-1 and J is TRBJ1-2; weak D call: TRBD1 (5 bases). The CDR3 is made up of 15 amino acids. V lost 3 bases, J lost 4 bases, and 15 bases lay in between. Germline-derived CDR1 and CDR2 are MNHNS and SASEGT.

At least ten counts were recorded for this clonotype. The junction differs from germline at one of its ends, possibly a read error. V usage is TRBV16 and J usage is TRBJ2-7, with 8 nucleotides matching TRBD1. The germline V gene has CDR1 KGHSY and CDR2 FQNENV. The CDR3 has 15 amino acids. CDR3: CASGHSGTGPYEQYF. The CDR3, as DNA: TGTGCCAGCGGCCATTCCGGGACAGGACCCTACGAGCAGTACTTC.

This clonotype appeared many times. The chain combines TRBV25-1 with TRBJ2-7; D remains unclear. The CDR3 sequence is 14 residues long. The ends were cut back, 5 bases at V and 0 bases at J, with 11 bases in the middle. Germline values: CDR1 MGHDK, CDR2 SYGVNS. As DNA, the CDR3 is TGTGCCAGCAGTCACTCATTAGACTCCTACGAGCAGTACTTC. Its protein is CASSHSLDSYEQYF.

This clonotype was observed many times. The chain couples TRBV11-3 to TRBJ1-2, with D perhaps matching TRBD1 (5 bases). Germline CDR1 reads SGHNT; CDR2 reads YENEEA. This CDR3 comprises 14 residues. The V end was cut by 4 bases, the J end by 0 bases, with 9 bases between. Written as DNA, the CDR3 is TGTGCCAGCAGCTCCAGGGCAGCTAACTATGGCTACACCTTC. Translated, it gives CASSSRAANYGYTF.

The gene calls are TRBV6-2 or TRBV6-3 and TRBJ1-1; D call uncertain. CDR3 length: 11 amino acids. CDR1 and CDR2 (germline): MNHEY, SVGEGT. V was shortened by 2 bases and J by 11 bases, with 9 bases between the two germline ends. The CDR3 coding sequence is TGTGCCAGCAGTTACATCGGGGATGCTTTCTTT. Its protein product is CASSYIGDAFF.

This clonotype occurred a few times. Written as DNA, the CDR3 is TGTGCCAGCACCGGGACAGCGCAAGAGACCCAGTACTTC. Amino acid sequence: CASTGTAQETQYF. The chain recombines TRBV12-3 or TRBV12-4 with TRBJ2-5; TRBD1 matches 7 bases. The CDR3 covers 13 residues. Germline trimming cut 7 bases from V and 2 bases from J; bases unmatched to any gene: 4.

This clonotype was seen ten or more times. V usage is TRBV24-1 and J usage is TRBJ2-5, with TRBD1 matching over 12 bases. Germline trimming cut 2 bases from V and 5 bases from J; bases unmatched to any gene: 2. The germline V gene has CDR1 KGHDR and CDR2 SFDVKD. The CDR3 runs 15 residues. This CDR3 reads CATSDSGQGAETQYF. CDR3 DNA: TGTGCCACCAGTGATTCGGGACAGGGGGCCGAGACCCAGTACTTC.

About this clonotype: Given a much more abundant clone one base away, this may be a read error. V gene TRBV7-3 combines with J gene TRBJ1-1, with a weak D call TRBD1 (5 bases). This CDR3 has 13 residues. Germline CDR1 is SGHTA and CDR2 is FQGTGA. Trimming pared 8 bases from V and 0 bases from J, leaving 10 bases between. The CDR3 coding sequence is TGTGCCAGCGGCCAGACAGTGAACACTGAAGCTTTCTTT. It encodes CASGQTVNTEAFF.

This chain joins TRBV28 and TRBJ2-7; no clear D gene. Germline values: CDR1 MDHEN, CDR2 SYDVKM. Trimming removed 4 bases from V and 2 bases from J, with 6 bases in between. The CDR3 spans 12 residues. In nucleotides, the CDR3 is TGTGCCAGCAGTTCGAACGCCTACGAGCAGTACTTC. This sequence encodes CASSSNAYEQYF.

This clonotype was counted many times. J is TRBJ2-7 and V is TRBV5-1; 7 nucleotides match TRBD2. CDR3 size: 16 residues. The V segment lost 0 bases and the J segment 7 bases; nucleotides outside the gene matches: 13. Germline V CDR1 and CDR2: SGHRS, YFSETQ. CDR3 DNA sequence: TGCGCCAGCAGCTTGGACCGCGGTGCGGGAGTACGGGAGCAGTACTTC. Translation gives CASSLDRGAGVREQYF.